This TCR beta chain comes out of a study of molecular identifiers for immune sequencing clone quantification. This clonotype was seen many times. Germline loops: CDR1 MNHEY, CDR2 SMNVEV (reference sequence). The CDR3 length is 16 residues. V was pared by 5 bases and J by 9 bases, with 23 bases between. From the PCR reads, TCRdb called clonotypes with MiXCR, one entry per CDR3 protein. The sample holds more than 50,000 distinct CDR3 sequences, around a fifth seen once. The sample taken for sequencing was naive CD8+ T cells from blood, with Jurkat cell RNA spiked in. Subset meaning: FACS-sorted CD8+CD4-CCR7+CD45RA+ naive T cells. The clonotype was recovered from a human donor in good health. Some libraries in this study had Jurkat cell RNA spiked in. The chain joins TRBV27 to TRBJ1-5, with D possibly matching TRBD1 (5 bases). The CDR3 DNA sequence: TGTGCCAGCAGTCCGAGTGTCGGACACTCAATGTTGCCCCAGCATTTT. This codes for CASSPSVGHSMLPQHF.